The 19 T cell receptor beta chains below all came from one sample that was sequenced in a study of blood T cell repertoires in COVID-19. Measured with immunoSEQ multiplex PCR; TCRdb has only the in-frame clones, and not every one. This table has approximately 170,000 clones, around 89% appearing once. The sequenced material came from peripheral blood. Receptors were obtained from a man between 50 and 59 years old who had recovered from COVID-19.

The chain has TRBV5-1 and TRBJ2-3, with 16 bases matching TRBD2. The junction had 10 bases not matched to a gene; V was cut back by 4 bases and J by 8 bases. The CDR3 is 17 amino acids. The germline V gene has CDR1 SGHRS and CDR2 YFSETQ. The CDR3, as DNA: TGCGCCAGCAGCCCCCCGGGACTAGCGGGAGGGCCAGGTACGCAGTATTTT. Translating gives CASSPPGLAGGPGTQYF.

V is TRBV3-1 (or the pseudogene TRBV3-2) and J is TRBJ2-1; a possible D gene is TRBD1 (6 bases). Trimming took off 1 base at V and 1 base at J, with 8 bases between the two ends. Germline V lookup: CDR1 LGHDT, CDR2 YNNKEL (reference sequence). The CDR3 has 15 amino acids. The CDR3 sequence: CASSQARGSYNEQFF. The CDR3 nucleotides are TGTGCCAGCAGCCAAGCCAGGGGTTCCTACAATGAGCAGTTCTTC.

This clone was detected a few times. The V and J genes are TRBV5-6 and TRBJ2-7, with 12 bases lining up with TRBD2. There are 14 residues in the CDR3. The germline V gene has CDR1 SGHDT and CDR2 YYEEEE. The ends lost 4 bases at V and 4 bases at J; junction bases unmatched: 3. The chain's CDR3 is CASSPGLAGYEQYF. The CDR3 nucleotides read TGTGCCAGCAGCCCCGGACTAGCGGGGTACGAGCAGTACTTC.

The gene calls are TRBV4-3 and TRBJ2-3; D possibly corresponds to TRBD2 (7 bases). The ends were cut back, 1 base at V and 6 bases at J, with 14 bases in the middle. Germline values: CDR1 LGHNA, CDR2 YSLEER. This CDR3 region has 15 residues. CDR3 nucleotide sequence: TGCGCCAGCAGCCAAGCCCGAGGGGGGGCGGATACGCAGTATTTT. It is translated as CASSQARGGADTQYF.

CDR3 sequence: CASSEWDSDYEQYF. CDR3 coding DNA: TGCGCCAGCAGTGAGTGGGACTCAGACTACGAGCAGTACTTC. This chain connects TRBV10-1 to TRBJ2-7; D perhaps matches TRBD2 (6 bases). Per germline, CDR1 WNHNN and CDR2 SYGVQD (reference sequence). V lost 1 base and J 3 bases, leaving 10 bases between the germline ends. CDR3 length: 14 residues.

The rearrangement joins TRBV6-5 to TRBJ2-3, with a possible D match to TRBD2 (5 bases). Per germline, CDR1 MNHEY and CDR2 SVGAGI. This CDR3 comprises 15 residues. Trimming pared 2 bases from V and 4 bases from J, leaving 13 bases between. Written as DNA, the CDR3 is TGTGCCAGCAGTTACGGAAGTCCAGCGGCAGATACGCAGTATTTT. Protein product: CASSYGSPAADTQYF.

V gene TRBV25-1 combines with J gene TRBJ2-2, with 9 bases lining up with TRBD1. The germline CDR1 and CDR2 sequences are MGHDK and SYGVNS. V shed 6 bases and J 5 bases; nucleotides not matched to a gene: 10. The CDR3 has 16 residues. The CDR3 DNA is TGTGCCAGCAGCTCGGTACAGGGGGCGAGAACCGGGGAGCTGTTTTTT. This sequence encodes CASSSVQGARTGELFF.

V gene TRBV11-2 combines with J gene TRBJ2-2; no firm D call. Germline CDR1 and CDR2: SGHAT and FQNNGV. The V and J ends lost 1 base and 1 base respectively, with 7 bases between them. The CDR3 consists of 15 residues. CDR3: CASSLVAGNTGELFF. CDR3 sequence (DNA): TGTGCCAGCAGCTTAGTAGCCGGGAACACCGGGGAGCTGTTTTTT.

The chain couples TRBV27 to TRBJ2-7; no firm D call. The V gene lost 3 bases and the J gene lost 2 bases, with 20 bases spanning the gap. From germline, CDR1 is MNHEY and CDR2 SMNVEV (reference sequence). The length of the CDR3 is 17 residues. In nucleotides, the CDR3 is TGTGCCAGCAGTTTGGTCGCTTCACAACTACATACCTACGAGCAGTACTTC. Residues: CASSLVASQLHTYEQYF.

The rearrangement links TRBV5-1 to TRBJ2-5, with TRBD2 identical over 7 bases. This CDR3 region has 14 residues. CDR1 and CDR2 from the germline V gene are SGHRS and YFSETQ. V was pared by 0 bases and J by 7 bases, with 6 bases of the junction left unmatched. The CDR3 spells CASSLEAGMGTQYF. CDR3 bases: TGCGCCAGCAGCTTGGAAGCGGGAATGGGGACCCAGTACTTC. Complete variable domain (other parts from reference TRBV5-1 and TRBJ2-5): KAGVTQTPRYLIKTRGQQVTLSCSPISGHRSVSWYQQTPGQGLQFLFEYFSETQRNKGNFPGRFSGRQFSNSRSEMNVSTLELGDSALYLCASSLEAGMGTQYFGPGTRLLVL.

For this clone: This sample also contains other DNA sequences that code for the same CDR3. The chain recombines TRBV7-2 with TRBJ1-3; D gene uncertain. The V gene's germline CDR1 is SGHTA and CDR2 FQGNSA. Trimming left V 6 bases short and J 0 bases short, with 9 bases between. The CDR3 contains 14 residues. CDR3 in amino acids: CASSRDRSGNTIYF. The CDR3 DNA reads as TGTGCCAGCAGTCGGGATCGCTCTGGAAACACCATATATTTT.

This chain links TRBV5-4 with TRBJ1-2; 9 nucleotides agree with TRBD1. The CDR3 covers 16 residues. Germline values: CDR1 SGHNT, CDR2 YYREEE (reference sequence). With 7 bases clipped from V and 4 bases from J, the junction kept 14 bases outside the gene matches. CDR3 loop: CASERQGGAMSYGYTF. The CDR3 nucleotides are TGTGCCAGCGAGAGACAGGGGGGAGCTATGTCCTATGGCTACACCTTC.

The gene calls are TRBV7-3 and TRBJ1-2; D is possibly TRBD1 (5 bases). CDR3 length: 13 amino acids. Germline CDR1 and CDR2: SGHTA and FQGTGA. Trimming took 5 bases from V and 8 from J, leaving 15 bases between them. DNA for the CDR3: TGTGCCAGCAGCCCCCTGCAGGGAGGAGGCTACACCTTC. Translation: CASSPLQGGGYTF.

The gene calls are TRBV2 and TRBJ1-2; possible D gene TRBD1, 5 bases. V was shortened by 7 bases and J by 0 bases, with 15 bases between the two germline ends. The germline V gene encodes CDR1 SNHLY and CDR2 FYNNEI. CDR3 size: 15 residues. The CDR3 here is CASTRGRGANYGYTF. The CDR3, as DNA: TGTGCCAGCACCCGAGGGAGGGGAGCTAACTATGGCTACACCTTC.

The V and J genes are TRBV14 and TRBJ2-7; 8 bases agree with TRBD2. Per germline, CDR1 SGHDN and CDR2 FVKESK. The length of the CDR3 is 13 residues. V was pared by 2 bases and J by 3 bases, with 0 bases of the junction left unmatched. In DNA form, the CDR3 reads TGTGCCAGCAGCCAAACTAGCGGCTACGAGCAGTACTTC. It encodes CASSQTSGYEQYF.

J is TRBJ2-7 and V is TRBV2, with 7 bases fitting TRBD1. CDR1 and CDR2 (germline): SNHLY, FYNNEI. V trimming: 4 bases; J trimming: 5 bases; junction bases outside the gene matches: 8. This CDR3 region has 14 residues. The CDR3 DNA sequence: TGTGCCAGCAGTGGGGGGCAGGGGGTAAACGAGCAGTACTTC. Its protein product is CASSGGQGVNEQYF.

In DNA, the CDR3 is TGCGCCAGCAGCTTGGCCCACCCGACAGGGGGCAATGAGCAGTTCTTC. Encoded protein: CASSLAHPTGGNEQFF. J is TRBJ2-1 and V is TRBV5-1, with 9 positions matching TRBD1. Germline trimming cut 0 bases from V and 6 bases from J; bases unmatched to any gene: 7. Germline CDR1 SGHRS, CDR2 YFSETQ. CDR3 length: 16 amino acids.

J is TRBJ2-1 and V is TRBV7-2; 10 bases map to TRBD1. Germline V gene data show CDR1 as SGHTA and CDR2 as FQGNSA. CDR3 length equals 16 residues. V shed 6 bases, J shed 4 bases, and the junction held 9 bases outside the gene matches. CDR3 in amino acids: CASSFGQGGIYNEQFF. CDR3 nucleotide sequence: TGTGCCAGCAGTTTTGGACAGGGGGGTATTTACAATGAGCAGTTCTTC.

V gene TRBV16 combines with J gene TRBJ2-7, with D perhaps TRBD1 (6 bases). Trimming cost V 2 bases and J 0 bases, with 17 bases left between them. Germline V gene sequence: CDR1 KGHSY, CDR2 FQNENV. The length of the CDR3 is 17 residues. The CDR3 is CASSQKKDSPSSYEQYF. CDR3 in DNA: TGTGCCAGCAGCCAAAAGAAGGACAGCCCCAGCTCCTACGAGCAGTACTTC. Drawing the rest from reference TRBV16 and TRBJ2-7, the complete variable domain is GEEVAQTPKHLVRGEGQKAKLYCAPIKGHSYVFWYQQVLKNEFKFLISFQNENVFDETGMPKERFSAKCLPNSPCSLEIQATKLEDSAVYFCASSQKKDSPSSYEQYFGPGTRLTVT.